What follows are 24 T cell receptor beta chains derived from one specimen sequenced in a study of blood T cells in healthy people across ages. Alongside a J-beta primer mix, a sample-barcoded 5' primer served in a second PCR lasting about 6 to 11 cycles. Each CDR3 protein is one row after TCRdb ran MiXCR on the 5' RACE reads. The sample lists 1.8 million or so distinct CDR3 sequences, about two fifths occurring once. Sequencing used blood. These receptors came from a human donor in good health.

In its sample, this clonotype was seen a few times. The chain joins TRBV20-1 to TRBJ2-1; D may be TRBD1 (5 bases). Germline V gene lookup returns CDR1 DFQATT and CDR2 SNEGSKA (reference sequence). Trimming took 4 bases from V and 0 from J, leaving 13 bases between them. This CDR3 has 15 residues. DNA for the CDR3: TGCAGTGCTAATACAGGAATGAGCTCCTACAATGAGCAGTTCTTC. This sequence encodes CSANTGMSSYNEQFF.

V and J are TRBV4-3 and TRBJ2-3; D gene uncertain. The length of the CDR3 is 14 residues. Looked up from germline, CDR1 is LGHNA and CDR2 is YSLEER. The ends were cut back, 3 bases at V and 8 bases at J, with 15 bases in the middle. The CDR3 sequence: CASSHAVKSSTQYF. The CDR3 DNA sequence: TGCGCCAGCAGCCATGCGGTAAAATCTTCTACGCAGTATTTT.

The gene calls are TRBV7-2 and TRBJ2-4, with a tentative D call TRBD1 (8 bases). There are 14 residues in the CDR3. The V end lost 4 bases, the J end lost 13 bases, and 20 bases lay between the germline ends. Germline lookup yields CDR1 SGHTA and CDR2 FQGNSA. The CDR3 protein is CASSSPGQAGEQYF. The CDR3 nucleotides read TGTGCCAGCAGCTCTCCGGGACAGGCGGGGGAGCAGTACTTC.

Turning to this clonotype: The germline gene is not matched at one end of the junction; a read error may be the cause. The V gene is TRBV5-6, the J gene TRBJ1-6; D possibly corresponds to TRBD1 (5 bases). CDR1 and CDR2 from the germline V gene are SGHDT and YYEEEE. This CDR3 has 14 residues. The CDR3 sequence is CANSLQGWNSPLHF. The CDR3 DNA is TGTGCCAACAGCTTGCAGGGCTGGAATTCACCCCTCCACTTT.

The chain recombines TRBV19 with TRBJ2-7; either TRBD1 or TRBD2 may fit D (7 bases each). Trimming took off 2 bases at V and 3 bases at J, with 11 bases between the two ends. This CDR3 has 14 residues. The germline gives CDR1 LNHDA, CDR2 SQIVND (reference sequence). This chain's CDR3 is CASSISGGGYEQYF. The DNA of the CDR3 is TGTGCCAGTAGTATATCAGGGGGGGGCTACGAGCAGTACTTC.

The genes are TRBV7-9 and TRBJ2-5; D is unclear. CDR1 SEHNR and CDR2 FQNEAQ come from the germline V gene (reference sequence). V was trimmed by 5 bases and J by 4 bases, leaving 17 bases between them. The CDR3 has 15 residues. In DNA, the CDR3 is TGTGCCAGCAGCCGCCGACCCCTAGGCGGAGAGACCCAGTACTTC. Amino acid sequence: CASSRRPLGGETQYF.

CDR3 in DNA: TGTGCCAGCAGCTCCCTAATTGGGACAGCAGCTTTTGAGACCCAGTACTTC. It encodes CASSSLIGTAAFETQYF. The chain carries TRBV7-8 and TRBJ2-5; 7 nucleotides match TRBD1. Per the germline V gene, CDR1 is SGHVS and CDR2 is FQNEAQ. There are 17 residues in the CDR3. Trimming cost V 4 bases and J 5 bases; bases outside gene matches: 16.

V usage is TRBV29-1 and J usage is TRBJ2-7, with 13 bases matching TRBD2. Germline trimming cut 6 bases from V and 2 bases from J; bases unmatched to any gene: 4. Germline CDR1 reads SQVTM; CDR2 reads ANQGSEA. The CDR3 runs to 14 residues. The CDR3 protein is CSVDTSGGAYEQYF. The CDR3, as DNA: TGCAGCGTCGATACTAGCGGGGGGGCCTACGAGCAGTACTTC.

This chain joins TRBV20-1 and TRBJ1-4; a weak D match, TRBD1 (5 bases). There are 14 residues in the CDR3. V shed 6 bases and J shed 7 bases, with 18 bases lying between them. Germline assignment: CDR1 DFQATT and CDR2 SNEGSKA (reference sequence). This CDR3 reads CSAQPGSSGEKLFF. Here the CDR3 DNA reads TGCAGTGCCCAACCAGGGAGTAGTGGTGAAAAACTGTTTTTT.

This clonotype turned up a few times. V is TRBV20-1 and J is TRBJ2-1; D is perhaps TRBD1 (6 bases). CDR1 is DFQATT, CDR2 SNEGSKA, per germline (reference sequence). The CDR3 sequence is 17 residues long. V lost 6 bases and J lost 0, with 21 bases in between. CDR3 amino acids: CSAKQGRKFSSYNEQFF. DNA for the CDR3: TGCAGTGCAAAACAGGGTCGGAAATTTAGCTCCTACAATGAGCAGTTCTTC.

This clonotype was observed a few times. V is TRBV7-2 and J is TRBJ2-4; D is undetermined. CDR1 is SGHTA and CDR2 is FQGNSA in the germline V gene. This CDR3 is built from 15 residues. The germline V and J ends were trimmed by 8 bases and 0 bases, with 14 bases remaining between them. Here the CDR3 reads CASPLKSLAKNIQYF. CDR3 in DNA: TGTGCCAGCCCTCTAAAATCGCTAGCCAAAAACATTCAGTACTTC.

The chain uses TRBV7-9 and TRBJ1-2; 7 positions match TRBD1. CDR3 length: 15 residues. V was clipped by 2 bases and J by 8 bases; unmatched bases: 11. The germline CDR1 and CDR2 sequences are SEHNR and FQNEAQ (reference sequence). The CDR3 loop reads CASSLPGQRRRGYTF. In DNA, the CDR3 is TGTGCCAGCAGCTTACCGGGACAGAGAAGGAGAGGCTACACCTTC.

This clonotype was found a few times. Just one base apart from a much larger clone, this may be a read error. The chain carries TRBV12-3 or TRBV12-4 and TRBJ2-1; D is ambiguous. This CDR3 comprises 13 residues. Trimming stripped 8 bases from V and 0 bases from J, with 8 bases between. The CDR3 region is CASGRSSYNEQFF. CDR3 bases: TGTGCCAGCGGAAGGAGCTCCTACAATGAGCAGTTCTTC.

This chain uses TRBV6-2 or TRBV6-3 with TRBJ2-3; D is unclear. Deletions cut 2 bases from V and 3 bases from J, with 9 bases between. The length of the CDR3 is 14 residues. CDR1 and CDR2 from the germline V gene are MNHEY and SVGEGT. The CDR3 region has the DNA TGTGCCAGCAGTTACGGGCCCGAGACAGATACGCAGTATTTT. This sequence encodes CASSYGPETDTQYF.

V and J are TRBV10-3 and TRBJ2-5, with D tentatively TRBD2 (6 bases). The CDR3 contains 12 residues. Germline V CDR1 and CDR2: ENHRY, SYGVKD. V lost 3 bases and J lost 11, with 13 bases in between. The CDR3 spells CAISDRRDEQYF. For the CDR3, the DNA is TGTGCCATCAGTGATCGGAGGGATGAGCAGTACTTC.

As to this clonotype: Its ends do not fully match the called genes, so a read error is possible. The V and J genes are TRBV6-1 and TRBJ1-1, with 8 bases that match TRBD1. The CDR3 is 13 residues long. Per germline, CDR1 MNHNS and CDR2 SASEGT. The CDR3 bases are TGTGCCGGCAGCCGGACAGGGCCCACTGAAGCTTTCTTT. Residues: CAGSRTGPTEAFF.

The CDR3 nucleotides read TGCGCCAGCAGCCAGACCGGGGCTAGGGGGGGTGAGCAGTTCTTC. The encoded protein is CASSQTGARGGEQFF. The V gene is TRBV4-3, the J gene TRBJ2-1; weak D call: TRBD2 (7 bases). Germline V gene lookup returns CDR1 LGHNA and CDR2 YSLEER. The CDR3 extends over 15 amino acids. Trimming pared 3 bases from V and 9 bases from J, leaving 18 bases between.

This clonotype was observed a few times. The CDR3 loop is CASSGVAAGRVNIQYF. DNA of the CDR3: TGTGCCAGCAGCGGGGTCGCAGCGGGGAGGGTAAACATTCAGTACTTC. This chain links TRBV7-8 with TRBJ2-4; 7 positions match TRBD2. The CDR3 length is 16 residues. Losses at the gene ends were 5 bases for V and 6 bases for J; bases not matched to a gene: 13. CDR1 is SGHVS, CDR2 FQNEAQ, per germline. The whole variable domain, remainder taken from reference TRBV7-8 and TRBJ2-4, is GAGVSQSPRYKVAKRGQDVALRCDPISGHVSLFWYQQALGQGPEFLTYFQNEAQLDKSGLPSDRFFAERPEGSVSTLKIQRTQQEDSAVYLCASSGVAAGRVNIQYFGAGTRLSVL.

V usage is TRBV20-1 and J usage is TRBJ2-5; TRBD2 matches 9 bases. The V gene's germline CDR1 is DFQATT and CDR2 SNEGSKA (reference sequence). CDR3 length equals 14 residues. Trimming cost V 1 base and J 5 bases; bases outside gene matches: 5. CDR3 in DNA: TGCAGTGCTAGAGGCGGGGGGGCCCCTGAGACCCAGTACTTC. Protein: CSARGGGAPETQYF.

This clonotype was seen more than once but under ten times. The CDR3 reads CASSPRVTRETQYF. The CDR3 nucleotides are TGTGCCAGCAGCCCAAGGGTGACCAGGGAGACCCAGTACTTC. The chain combines TRBV5-6 with TRBJ2-5; no firm D call. From germline, CDR1 is SGHDT and CDR2 YYEEEE. Trimming removed 4 bases at V and 5 bases at J, with 15 bases between. This CDR3 is 14 amino acids long.

CDR3 sequence reads: CASSYSFQAGSGANVLTF. The CDR3 nucleotides are TGTGCCAGCAGTTATTCCTTTCAGGCAGGATCTGGGGCCAACGTCCTGACTTTC. The chain couples TRBV6-5 to TRBJ2-6; no clear D gene. With 3 bases removed from V and 1 base from J, the gap between germline ends came to 16 bases. The CDR3 has 18 amino acids. CDR1 is MNHEY, CDR2 SVGAGI, per germline.

The J gene is TRBJ2-7, the V gene TRBV10-3, with 13 nucleotides matching TRBD2. The CDR3 length is 18 residues. Germline V gives CDR1 ENHRY, CDR2 SYGVKD. Germline trimming cut 10 bases from V and 0 bases from J; bases unmatched to any gene: 15. For the CDR3, the DNA is TGTGCCACCGGCCGGGGACTAGCGGGGTTTAAAAGCTCCTACGAGCAGTACTTC. This sequence encodes CATGRGLAGFKSSYEQYF.

Remarks on this clonotype: It may be a read error: a sequence one base away is much more abundant. The chain links TRBV6-5 to TRBJ1-2, with D unresolved. CDR3 length equals 15 residues. Germline V gene lookup returns CDR1 MNHEY and CDR2 SVGAGI. CDR3 in DNA: TGTGCCAGCAGGGAGTTGGGCCGCGAGATCTATGGCTGCACCTTC. Amino acid sequence: CASRELGREIYGCTF.

In DNA form, the CDR3 reads TGCGCCAGCAAGGAGGAGGGCAGGGGGTTCGAGCAGTACTTC. Amino acids: CASKEEGRGFEQYF. The genes are TRBV5-1 and TRBJ2-7; D may be TRBD1 (7 bases). In germline, CDR1 is SGHRS, CDR2 YFSETQ. The CDR3 is 14 residues long. The V and J ends lost 6 bases and 6 bases respectively, with 19 bases between them.